This T cell receptor beta chain was captured in a study of human T cells and chemical hapten exposure. Using its own MiXCR run on the RACE reads, TCRdb lists one record per CDR3 protein. This table holds some 90,000 distinct CDR3 sequences, approximately 11% found once. Study-level findings and limits: Expanded TCRs produced significantly more large CDR3 similarity clusters than controls did.

This clonotype appeared many times. Its antigen is not known. Indicated time point: patch test 3, about 24 weeks after DPC sensitization. Sample treatment: therapeutic diphenylcyclopropenone sensitization with weekly scalp DPC. Samples of blood were obtained prior to the application of each patch test. From germline, CDR1 is MNHEY and CDR2 SVGEGT. The V end lost 8 bases, the J end lost 2 bases, and 10 bases lay between the germline ends. The CDR3 is 12 amino acids. The sequence came from a woman in her 30s with alopecia areata. Some clones in this sample may be carry-over from other donors' samples. Source: whole blood, taken in connection with sensitization to the hapten diphenylcyclopropenone (DPC). This sequence joins TRBV6-2 or TRBV6-3 and TRBJ2-7, with a tentative D call TRBD2 (5 bases). The CDR3 loop reads CASETTTYEQYF. The DNA of the CDR3 is TGTGCCAGCGAGACTACAACCTACGAGCAGTACTTC.